These 25 T cell receptor beta chains came from one sample sequenced in a study of T cell responses to AZD1222 COVID-19 vaccine. Profiling relied on immunoSEQ multiplex PCR, and the TCRdb table lists in-frame clones only, not all of them. The sample consists of tens of thousands of clones, roughly nine tenths of them appearing once. Sequencing used peripheral blood, obtained 28 days after the second AZD1222 dose. The receptor source for this set is an adult who received the AZD1222 COVID-19 vaccine.

V gene TRBV5-5 combines with J gene TRBJ1-1; D ambiguous. The CDR3 runs 15 residues. Germline V gene sequence: CDR1 SGHKS, CDR2 YYEKEE (reference sequence). Trimming cost V 3 bases and J 0 bases, with 12 bases left between them. The CDR3 sequence: CASSSVVGMNTEAFF. As DNA, the CDR3 is TGTGCCAGCAGCTCTGTGGTCGGAATGAACACTGAAGCTTTCTTT.

The chain joins TRBV5-8 to TRBJ1-2; the match to TRBD1 covers 9 bases. CDR1 and CDR2 (germline): SGHTS, YDEGEE. V was clipped by 4 bases and J by 5 bases; unmatched bases: 9. CDR3 length equals 15 residues. CDR3 DNA sequence: TGTGCCAGCAGCCGGACCGGGGACAGGGCTTATGGCTACACCTTC. The encoded protein is CASSRTGDRAYGYTF.

The rearrangement joins TRBV6-5 to TRBJ1-2; D uncertain. Germline CDR1 MNHEY, CDR2 SVGAGI. V shed 8 bases and J shed 0 bases, with 10 bases lying between them. The CDR3 sequence is 13 residues long. CDR3 region: CASHPDTNYGYTF. The DNA of the CDR3 is TGTGCCAGCCATCCTGACACTAACTATGGCTACACCTTC.

The CDR3 bases are TGTGCCAGTAGTATTTCCAGGGGCGACTATGGCTACACCTTC. It is translated as CASSISRGDYGYTF. The chain uses TRBV19 and TRBJ1-2; D perhaps matches TRBD1 (6 bases). V lost 3 bases and J lost 3, with 11 bases in between. This CDR3 spans 14 amino acids. The germline CDR1 and CDR2 sequences are LNHDA and SQIVND (reference sequence).

The chain links TRBV5-1 to TRBJ2-1; 9 bases are a match to TRBD2. CDR1 is SGHRS, CDR2 YFSETQ, per germline. V trimming: 5 bases; J trimming: 5 bases; junction bases outside the gene matches: 8. The CDR3 is 15 residues long. The chain's CDR3 is CASSPLAGTNNEQFF. DNA of the CDR3: TGCGCCAGCAGTCCTCTAGCGGGGACGAACAATGAGCAGTTCTTC.

The chain uses TRBV4-2 and TRBJ2-5; D remains ambiguous. The CDR3 runs to 13 residues. Germline V gives CDR1 LGHNA, CDR2 YNFKEQ. Trimming pared 0 bases from V and 5 bases from J, leaving 7 bases between. The CDR3 protein is CASSQESRETQYF. In DNA, the CDR3 is TGTGCCAGCAGCCAAGAGTCCCGGGAGACCCAGTACTTC.

V gene TRBV11-2 combines with J gene TRBJ2-7; TRBD2 matches at 10 bases. V dropped 6 bases and J dropped 3; count of bases not matched to a gene: 8. The CDR3 spans 15 residues. Germline CDR1 and CDR2: SGHAT and FQNNGV. CDR3 region: CASSPTSGAFYEQYF. As DNA, the CDR3 is TGTGCCAGCAGTCCTACTAGCGGGGCCTTCTACGAGCAGTACTTC.

The CDR3 DNA follows: TGTGCCTGGAGTGTATTCGGGACTACCAGCTCCTACAATGAGCAGTTCTTC. It codes for CAWSVFGTTSSYNEQFF. The rearrangement links TRBV30 to TRBJ2-1; 7 positions agree with TRBD2. Germline CDR1 GTSNPN, CDR2 SVGIG (reference sequence). V was clipped by 0 bases and J by 0 bases; unmatched bases: 8. This CDR3 is 17 amino acids long. The full variable domain, in which reference TRBV30 and TRBJ2-1 provide the parts outside the CDR3, is SQTIHQWPATLVQPVGSPLSLECTVEGTSNPNLYWYRQAAGRGLQLLFYSVGIGQISSEVPQNLSASRPQDRQFILSSKKLLLSDSGFYLCAWSVFGTTSSYNEQFFGPGTRLTVL.

The CDR3 region is CASSPSLQGTGYTF. The CDR3, as DNA: TGTGCCAGCAGCCCCAGCTTACAGGGGACTGGCTACACCTTC. This chain uses TRBV3-1 (or the pseudogene TRBV3-2) with TRBJ1-2, with TRBD1 matching over 7 bases. The CDR3 has 14 amino acids. J gave up 7 bases and V 4 bases, and 9 bases lay outside the gene matches. CDR1 and CDR2 from the germline V gene are LGHDT and YNNKEL (reference sequence).

This clone was counted once. The chain uses TRBV10-3 and TRBJ1-1; a possible D gene is TRBD1 (5 bases). This CDR3 region has 12 residues. Trimming took off 6 bases at V and 1 base at J, with 6 bases between the two ends. Per the germline V gene, CDR1 is ENHRY and CDR2 is SYGVKD. The CDR3 here is CAIRGTNTEAFF. The CDR3 DNA sequence: TGTGCCATCAGGGGGACGAACACTGAAGCTTTCTTT.

The chain has TRBV28 and TRBJ1-3, with TRBD1 identical over 9 bases. The V gene's germline CDR1 is MDHEN and CDR2 SYDVKM. The CDR3 has 12 amino acids. In DNA, the CDR3 is TGTGCATCCGGGACAGGGAAGAACACCATATATTTT. Its translation is CASGTGKNTIYF.

This clone was seen only a few times. The rearrangement links TRBV5-4 to TRBJ2-1; 9 bases map to TRBD2. The V gene's germline CDR1 is SGHNT and CDR2 YYREEE (reference sequence). The V segment lost 0 bases and the J segment 9 bases; nucleotides outside the gene matches: 7. This CDR3 region has 15 residues. As DNA, the CDR3 is TGTGCCAGCAGCTTGGTTGCGGGAGGGCCCGGTGAGCAGTTCTTC. The encoded protein is CASSLVAGGPGEQFF.

The chain has TRBV3-1 (or the pseudogene TRBV3-2) and TRBJ1-1; perhaps TRBD1 as D (5 bases). Germline V CDR1 and CDR2: LGHDT, YNNKEL (reference sequence). Trimming shortened V by 3 bases and J by 10 bases, and 9 bases separated the two germline ends. This CDR3 has 11 residues. The CDR3 spells CASSQGRGAFF. In nucleotides, the CDR3 is TGTGCCAGCAGCCAGGGGAGGGGAGCTTTCTTT.

The chain carries TRBV4-1 and TRBJ1-6; no clear D gene. Germline CDR1 MGHRA, CDR2 YSYEKL. The V end was cut by 1 base, the J end by 9 bases, with 7 bases between. CDR3 size: 13 residues. CDR3: CASSQVEVSPLHF. The CDR3 region has the DNA TGCGCCAGCAGCCAAGTGGAGGTTTCACCCCTCCACTTT.

The V and J genes are TRBV3-1 (or the pseudogene TRBV3-2) and TRBJ2-2; 11 bases match TRBD1. Trimming at V came to 4 bases and at J to 2 bases, leaving 3 bases not matched to a gene. This CDR3 has 16 residues. Germline V lookup: CDR1 LGHDT, CDR2 YNNKEL (reference sequence). The chain's CDR3 is CASSRGQGANTGELFF. The CDR3 coding sequence is TGTGCCAGCAGCCGAGGACAGGGGGCTAACACCGGGGAGCTGTTTTTT.

CDR3 protein: CASSAGLAGPNEQFF. The CDR3, as DNA: TGTGCCAGCAGCGCCGGACTAGCGGGACCCAATGAGCAGTTCTTC. V and J are TRBV9 and TRBJ2-1, with 12 bases fitting TRBD2. J was trimmed by 6 bases and V by 3 bases; bases with no gene match: 4. CDR1 is SGDLS and CDR2 is YYNGEE in the germline V gene. This CDR3 region has 15 residues.

The rearrangement uses TRBV5-5 and TRBJ1-6; D is ambiguous. This CDR3 has 16 amino acids. The germline V and J ends were trimmed by 0 bases and 10 bases, with 17 bases remaining between them. Germline V gives CDR1 SGHKS, CDR2 YYEKEE (reference sequence). The CDR3: CASSLGPDQTSSPLHF. The CDR3 DNA reads TGTGCCAGCAGCTTGGGCCCAGACCAAACTTCCTCACCCCTCCACTTT.

The chain recombines TRBV2 with TRBJ1-1; D gene unclear. CDR3 length equals 15 residues. CDR1 SNHLY and CDR2 FYNNEI come from the germline V gene. Trimming took off 3 bases at V and 4 bases at J, with 15 bases between the two ends. For the CDR3, the DNA is TGTGCCAGCAGTGATCGGCCGACGGTGGGCACTGAAGCTTTCTTT. It yields the protein CASSDRPTVGTEAFF.

This clone turned up a few times. V is TRBV3-1 (or the pseudogene TRBV3-2) and J is TRBJ2-7; D gene uncertain. In germline, CDR1 is LGHDT, CDR2 YNNKEL (reference sequence). The CDR3 is made up of 14 amino acids. The V end was cut by 4 bases, the J end by 2 bases, with 12 bases between. CDR3 in DNA: TGTGCCAGCAGCCGCTCCTTACAGACCTACGAGCAGTACGTC. Translated, it gives CASSRSLQTYEQYV.

The chain has TRBV19 and TRBJ2-5; 7 positions agree with TRBD1. V dropped 1 base and J dropped 5; count of bases not matched to a gene: 1. Germline values: CDR1 LNHDA, CDR2 SQIVND (reference sequence). The length of the CDR3 is 13 residues. The CDR3 DNA follows: TGTGCCAGTAGTATAGTGACAGGGGAGACCCAGTACTTC. Encoded protein: CASSIVTGETQYF.

The chain links TRBV5-4 to TRBJ2-2; no clear D gene. V was shortened by 0 bases and J by 1 base, with 7 bases between the two germline ends. The CDR3 is 15 amino acids. Germline V gene sequence: CDR1 SGHNT, CDR2 YYREEE (reference sequence). CDR3 protein: CASSLGPLNTGELFF. DNA of the CDR3: TGTGCCAGCAGCTTGGGACCTTTGAACACCGGGGAGCTGTTTTTT.

V usage is TRBV9 and J usage is TRBJ2-1; D remains ambiguous. The germline V gene encodes CDR1 SGDLS and CDR2 YYNGEE. The V gene lost 1 base and the J gene lost 9 bases, with 8 bases spanning the gap. The CDR3 contains 12 residues. The CDR3 here is CASSVTGGEQFF. The CDR3 DNA reads TGTGCCAGCAGCGTAACGGGCGGTGAGCAGTTCTTC.

The chain links TRBV24-1 to TRBJ2-6; 8 nucleotides agree with TRBD1. Germline-derived CDR1 and CDR2 are KGHDR and SFDVKD. V shed 2 bases, J shed 4 bases, and the junction held 6 bases outside the gene matches. The CDR3 length is 17 residues. The CDR3 sequence is CATSDSPGGTGANVLTF. The CDR3, as DNA: TGTGCCACCAGTGATTCCCCAGGGGGCACAGGGGCCAACGTCCTGACTTTC.

This chain joins TRBV5-4 and TRBJ2-2, with 8 nucleotides matching TRBD1. Germline loops: CDR1 SGHNT, CDR2 YYREEE (reference sequence). The CDR3 has 18 amino acids. The ends lost 4 bases at V and 7 bases at J; junction bases unmatched: 18. CDR3 residues: CASSLRPGQGPWIGELFF. CDR3 nucleotide sequence: TGTGCCAGCAGCCTAAGGCCAGGACAGGGTCCTTGGATCGGGGAGCTGTTTTTT. Using reference TRBV5-4 and TRBJ2-2 for the parts outside the CDR3, the full variable domain is ETGVTQSPTHLIKTRGQQVTLRCSSQSGHNTVSWYQQALGQGPQFIFQYYREEENGRGNFPPRFSGLQFPNYSSELNVNALELDDSALYLCASSLRPGQGPWIGELFFGEGSRLTVL.

The CDR3, as DNA: TGTGCCAGCAGCTTAACGACAGGGGTGAACTATGGCTACACCTTC. Its protein is CASSLTTGVNYGYTF. This sequence joins TRBV7-3 and TRBJ1-2, with TRBD1 identical over 8 bases. CDR1 and CDR2 from the germline V gene are SGHTA and FQGTGA. The CDR3 is made up of 15 amino acids. The V and J ends lost 0 bases and 2 bases, in that order; junction bases with no gene match: 2.